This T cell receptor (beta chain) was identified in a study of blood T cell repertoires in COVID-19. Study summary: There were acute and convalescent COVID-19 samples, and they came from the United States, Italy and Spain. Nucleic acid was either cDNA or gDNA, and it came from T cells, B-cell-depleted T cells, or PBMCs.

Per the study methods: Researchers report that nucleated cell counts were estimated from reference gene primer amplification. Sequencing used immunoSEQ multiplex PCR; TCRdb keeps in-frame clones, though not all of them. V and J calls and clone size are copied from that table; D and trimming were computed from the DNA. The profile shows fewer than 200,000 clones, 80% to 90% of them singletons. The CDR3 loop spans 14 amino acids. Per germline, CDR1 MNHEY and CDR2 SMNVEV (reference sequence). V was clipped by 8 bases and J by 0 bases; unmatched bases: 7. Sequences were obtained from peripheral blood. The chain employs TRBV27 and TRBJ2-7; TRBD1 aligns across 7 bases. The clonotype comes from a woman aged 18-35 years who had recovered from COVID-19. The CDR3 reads CASGKTGDSYEQYF. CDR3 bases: TGTGCCAGCGGCAAAACAGGGGACTCCTACGAGCAGTACTTC.